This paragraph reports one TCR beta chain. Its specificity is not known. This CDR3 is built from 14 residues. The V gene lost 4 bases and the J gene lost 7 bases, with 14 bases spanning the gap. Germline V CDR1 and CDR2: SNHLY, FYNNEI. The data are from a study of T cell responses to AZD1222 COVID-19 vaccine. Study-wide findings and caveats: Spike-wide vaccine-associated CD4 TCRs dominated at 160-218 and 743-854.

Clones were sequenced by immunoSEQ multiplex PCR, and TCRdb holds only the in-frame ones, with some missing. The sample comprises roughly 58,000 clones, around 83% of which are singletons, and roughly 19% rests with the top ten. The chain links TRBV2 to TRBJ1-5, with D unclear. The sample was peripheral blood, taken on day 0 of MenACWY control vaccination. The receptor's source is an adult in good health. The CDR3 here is CASSALGLGQPQHF. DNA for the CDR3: TGTGCCAGCAGTGCATTGGGGTTAGGGCAGCCCCAGCATTTT. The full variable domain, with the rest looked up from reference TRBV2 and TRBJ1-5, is EPEVTQTPSHQVTQMGQEVILRCVPISNHLYFYWYRQILGQKVEFLVSFYNNEISEKSEIFDDQFSVERPDGSNFTLKIRSTKLEDSAMYFCASSALGLGQPQHFGDGTRLSIL.